The T cell receptor beta chain described here comes from a study of regulatory T cells in long-lasting Graves disease. The CDR3 runs to 14 residues. V lost 1 base and J 6 bases, leaving 12 bases between the germline ends. CDR1 MNHEY and CDR2 SMNVEV come from the germline V gene (reference sequence). A few counts support this clonotype. Specified time point: newly diagnosed GD, antithyroid drugs for less than 3 months. The TCR library was made from RNA that had been extracted from PBMCs in TRIzol. HTBI primers from iRepertoire and Arm-PCR of CDR3 regions yielded the TCR beta libraries. MiXCR, run by TCRdb on the multiplex PCR reads, gives a single entry per CDR3 protein. The table shows 400,000 to 550,000 distinct CDR3 sequences, with more than 12% occurring only once. The same sample was also studied in work on T cells in Graves' hyperthyroidism and ophthalmopathy. That publication notes: HTBI primers were the set used in a first-round RT-PCR of the TCR CDR3. A 13 V-J signature model discriminated ophthalmopathy versus stable hyperthyroidism. It was a median approximately 6 months before onset that the model predicted ophthalmopathy.

Sequenced material: peripheral blood mononuclear cells (PBMCs), taken at new diagnosis, from a patient treated with antithyroid drugs. The receptor's source is a woman aged 25 to 39 with Graves disease. The chain carries TRBV27 and TRBJ1-1; the D is unclear. CDR3 DNA: TGTGCCAGCAGTTTATTGGGCGCCGGCGCTGAAGCTTTCTTT. Translating it yields CASSLLGAGAEAFF.